Described below is a single T cell receptor (beta chain) sequence and its context. Only in-frame clones appear in the TCRdb table, and some are missing; sequencing was by immunoSEQ multiplex PCR. The table has about 180,000 clones, roughly four fifths seen once. The data are from a study of blood T cell repertoires in COVID-19. J was trimmed by 4 bases and V by 5 bases; bases with no gene match: 6. The germline CDR1 and CDR2 sequences are MNHEY and SVGEGT. The CDR3 sequence is 15 residues long. The receptor was isolated from a human donor in a cohort sampled during active COVID-19. Sequencing used peripheral blood. V and J are TRBV6-2 or TRBV6-3 and TRBJ2-1; 9 nucleotides agree with TRBD1. CDR3 bases: TGTGCCAGCAGTCGGACAGGGGTCGGGTACAATGAGCAGTTCTTC. Amino acid sequence: CASSRTGVGYNEQFF.